The rows below give T cell receptor beta chains drawn from one sample of a study of T cell responses to AZD1222 COVID-19 vaccine. Clones were sequenced by immunoSEQ multiplex PCR, and TCRdb holds only the in-frame ones, with some missing. The sample contains about 110,000 clones, 70% to 90% of which appear only once. Sample: peripheral blood, taken on day 0 of AZD1222 vaccination. The receptors stem from an adult in good health. CDR3s include the opening cysteine and the closing phenylalanine or tryptophan. A D gene is named only where the DNA matches it firmly. Rows give clone size only sometimes, using once, few, many, or a class for an expanded clone.

D	V	size	J	CDR3	DNA
.	TRBV3-1/TRBV3-2	.	TRBJ1-4	CASSQERGTLEKLFF	TGTGCCAGCAGCCAAGAACGCGGGACGCTGGAAAAACTGTTTTTT
.	TRBV5-1	.	TRBJ1-2	CASSIGTVAEGYTF	TGCGCCAGCAGCATCGGGACCGTGGCCGAGGGCTACACCTTC
.	TRBV4-3	.	TRBJ1-6	CASSRTLAGRNSPLHF	TGCGCCAGCAGCCGAACCCTCGCAGGGAGAAATTCACCCCTCCACTTT
TRBD1	TRBV5-1	.	TRBJ1-1	CASSPDRGRGTEAFF	TGCGCCAGCAGCCCTGACAGGGGGCGGGGCACTGAAGCTTTCTTT
.	TRBV28	.	TRBJ1-4	CASSLEGAVTNEKLFF	TGTGCCAGCAGTTTAGAAGGGGCTGTCACCAATGAAAAACTGTTTTTT
.	TRBV5-8	.	TRBJ2-2	CASSLPLEGSNTGELFF	TGTGCCAGCAGCTTGCCCCTGGAGGGGTCGAACACCGGGGAGCTGTTTTTT
TRBD2	TRBV9	.	TRBJ2-5	CASSVGTSGNSGRETQYF	TGTGCCAGCAGCGTCGGGACTAGCGGGAACTCGGGTCGGGAGACCCAGTACTTC
.	TRBV10-3	.	TRBJ2-5	CAISTPHRSQETQYF	TGTGCCATCAGTACTCCCCACAGGTCCCAAGAGACCCAGTACTTC
.	TRBV18	once	TRBJ1-5	CASSPSGGVQGIPQPQHF	TGTGCCAGCTCACCCTCTGGCGGTGTCCAGGGAATACCTCAGCCCCAGCATTTT
.	TRBV28	.	TRBJ2-7	CASSWWGNEQYF	TGTGCCAGCAGTTGGTGGGGGAACGAGCAGTACTTC
.	TRBV10-3	.	TRBJ1-1	CAISGNGNTEAFF	TGTGCCATCAGTGGGAACGGGAACACTGAAGCTTTCTTT
.	TRBV2	once	TRBJ2-7	CASSSDTYEQYF	TGTGCCAGCAGTTCGGACACCTACGAGCAGTACTTC
.	TRBV10-3	.	TRBJ1-1	CAIRDADTEAFF	TGTGCCATCCGGGACGCGGACACTGAAGCTTTCTTT
.	TRBV28	.	TRBJ1-1	CASSLLRVEAFF	TGTGCCAGCAGTTTATTGAGGGTTGAAGCTTTCTTT
.	TRBV10-2	.	TRBJ2-6	CASSDRVSGANVLTF	TGCGCCAGCAGTGATCGGGTCTCTGGGGCCAACGTCCTGACTTTC
.	TRBV28	.	TRBJ1-4	CASSLGRGYEKLFF	TGTGCCAGCAGTTTGGGAAGGGGTTATGAAAAACTGTTTTTT